Many counts were recorded for the clone carrying this TCR beta chain. What it recognizes is unknown. Unique molecular identifiers featured in how the TCRbeta library was prepared. TCRdb redid the calling of the PCR reads with MiXCR, one entry per CDR3 protein. The data hold some 830,000 distinct CDR3 sequences, with 16% observed a single time. This CDR3 is built from 14 residues. V lost 0 bases, J lost 5 bases, and 11 bases lay in between. Germline values: CDR1 MGHDK, CDR2 SYGVNS. The sample comes from a study of T-cell reconstitution after alpha-beta-depleted transplantation in children. Study findings and constraints: After transplant, at about two months, alpha-beta T cells were reportedly derived from several hundred expanded graft clones. At one year after transplant, newly produced T cells mostly accounted for T-cell counts and diversity. The high TCRbeta diversity at day 60 in some patients came from surviving recipient T cells and thymic progenitors.

The chain employs TRBV25-1 and TRBJ2-7; D not certain. Sequenced material: PBMCs, mostly from graft donor cells, taken 360 days after TCRalphabeta/CD19-depleted stem cell transplant. The clonotype was recovered from a male patient younger than 18 who had a stem cell transplant for acute lymphoblastic leukemia, so the T cells may come from the graft donor. The chain's CDR3 is CASSEYPPDDEQYF. CDR3 DNA sequence: TGTGCCAGCAGTGAATACCCCCCAGACGACGAGCAGTACTTC.